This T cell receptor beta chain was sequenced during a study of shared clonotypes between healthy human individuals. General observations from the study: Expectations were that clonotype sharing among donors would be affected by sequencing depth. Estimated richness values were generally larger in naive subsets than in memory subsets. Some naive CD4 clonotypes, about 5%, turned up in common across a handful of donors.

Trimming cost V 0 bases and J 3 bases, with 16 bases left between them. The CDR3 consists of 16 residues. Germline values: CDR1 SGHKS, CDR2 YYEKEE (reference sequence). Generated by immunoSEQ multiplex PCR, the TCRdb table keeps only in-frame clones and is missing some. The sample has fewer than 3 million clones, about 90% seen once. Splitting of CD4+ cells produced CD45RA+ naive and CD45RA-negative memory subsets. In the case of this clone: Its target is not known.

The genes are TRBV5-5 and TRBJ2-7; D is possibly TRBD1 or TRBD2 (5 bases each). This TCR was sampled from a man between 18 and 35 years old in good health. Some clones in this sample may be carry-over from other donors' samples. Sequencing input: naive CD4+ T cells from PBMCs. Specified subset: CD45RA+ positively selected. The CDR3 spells CASSLAGTAYRYEQYF. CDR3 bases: TGTGCCAGCAGCTTGGCGGGGACCGCCTATCGCTACGAGCAGTACTTC.